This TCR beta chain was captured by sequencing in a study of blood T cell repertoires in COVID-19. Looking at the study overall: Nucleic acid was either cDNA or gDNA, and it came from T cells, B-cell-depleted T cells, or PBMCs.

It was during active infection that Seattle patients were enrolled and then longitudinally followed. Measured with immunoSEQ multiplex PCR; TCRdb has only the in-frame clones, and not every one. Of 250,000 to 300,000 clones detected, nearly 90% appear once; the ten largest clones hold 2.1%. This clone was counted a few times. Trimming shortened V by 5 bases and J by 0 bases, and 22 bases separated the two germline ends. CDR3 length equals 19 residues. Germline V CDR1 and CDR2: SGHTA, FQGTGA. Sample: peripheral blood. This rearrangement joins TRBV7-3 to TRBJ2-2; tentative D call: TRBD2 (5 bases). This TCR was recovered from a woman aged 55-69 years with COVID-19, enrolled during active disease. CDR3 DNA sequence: TGTGCCAGCAGCCGGGTGCGTGGGGTCGAGGGAGCGAACACCGGGGAGCTGTTTTTT. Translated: CASSRVRGVEGANTGELFF.